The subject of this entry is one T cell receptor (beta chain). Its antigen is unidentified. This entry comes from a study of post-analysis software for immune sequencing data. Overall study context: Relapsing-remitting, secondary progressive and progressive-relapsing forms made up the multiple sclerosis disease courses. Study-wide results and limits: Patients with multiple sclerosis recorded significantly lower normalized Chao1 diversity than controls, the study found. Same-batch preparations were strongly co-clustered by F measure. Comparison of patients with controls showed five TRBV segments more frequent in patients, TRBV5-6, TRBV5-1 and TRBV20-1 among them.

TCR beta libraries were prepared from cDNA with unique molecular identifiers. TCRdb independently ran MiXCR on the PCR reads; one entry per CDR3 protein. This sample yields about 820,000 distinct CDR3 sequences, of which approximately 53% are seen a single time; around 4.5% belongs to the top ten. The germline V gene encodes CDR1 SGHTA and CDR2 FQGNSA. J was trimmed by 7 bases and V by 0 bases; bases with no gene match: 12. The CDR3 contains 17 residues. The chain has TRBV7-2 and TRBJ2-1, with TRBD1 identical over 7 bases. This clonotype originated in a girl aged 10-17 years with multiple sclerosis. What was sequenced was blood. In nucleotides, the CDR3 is TGTGCCAGCAGCTTAGCGCGATTCACAGGGGTACGGAATGAGCAGTTCTTC. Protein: CASSLARFTGVRNEQFF. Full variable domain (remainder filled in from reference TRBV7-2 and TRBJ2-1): GAGVSQSPSNKVTEKGKDVELRCDPISGHTALYWYRQSLGQGLEFLIYFQGNSAPDKSGLPSDRFSAERTGGSVSTLTIQRTQQEDSAVYLCASSLARFTGVRNEQFFGPGTRLTVL.